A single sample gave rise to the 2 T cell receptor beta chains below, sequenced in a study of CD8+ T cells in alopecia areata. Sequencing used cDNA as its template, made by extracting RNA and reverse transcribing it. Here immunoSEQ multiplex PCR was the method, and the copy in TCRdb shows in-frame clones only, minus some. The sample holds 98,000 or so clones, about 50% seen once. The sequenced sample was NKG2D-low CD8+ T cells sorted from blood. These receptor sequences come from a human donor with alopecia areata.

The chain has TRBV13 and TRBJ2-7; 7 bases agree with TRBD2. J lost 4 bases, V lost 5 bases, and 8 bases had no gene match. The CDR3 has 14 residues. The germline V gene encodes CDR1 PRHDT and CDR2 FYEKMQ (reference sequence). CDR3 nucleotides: TGTGCCAGCAGCGCCGGGACTATAAGATACGAGCAGTACTTC. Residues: CASSAGTIRYEQYF.

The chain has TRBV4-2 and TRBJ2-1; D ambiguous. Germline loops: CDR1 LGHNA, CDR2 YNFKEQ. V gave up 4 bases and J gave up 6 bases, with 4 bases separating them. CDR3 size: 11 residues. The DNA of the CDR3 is TGTGCCAGCAGCCTTAGCAATGAGCAGTTCTTC. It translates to CASSLSNEQFF.